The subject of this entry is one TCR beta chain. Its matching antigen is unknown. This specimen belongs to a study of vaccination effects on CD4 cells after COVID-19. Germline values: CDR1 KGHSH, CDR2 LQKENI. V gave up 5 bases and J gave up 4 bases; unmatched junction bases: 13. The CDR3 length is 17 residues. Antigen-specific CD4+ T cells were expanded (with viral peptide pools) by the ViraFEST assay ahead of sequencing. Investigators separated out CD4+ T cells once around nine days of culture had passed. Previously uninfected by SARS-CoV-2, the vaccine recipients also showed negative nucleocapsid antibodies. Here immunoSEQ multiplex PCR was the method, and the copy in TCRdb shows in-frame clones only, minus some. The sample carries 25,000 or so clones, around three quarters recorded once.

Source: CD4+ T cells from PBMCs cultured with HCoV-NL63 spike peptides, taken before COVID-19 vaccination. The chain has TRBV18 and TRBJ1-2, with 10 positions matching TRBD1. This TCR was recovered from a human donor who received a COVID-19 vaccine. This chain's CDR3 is CASSTDRGSKDSYGYTF. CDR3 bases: TGTGCCAGCTCAACGGACAGGGGGAGTAAAGATAGCTATGGCTACACCTTC.